This T cell receptor beta chain was obtained from a study of response to subunit inactivated influenza vaccine. General study findings and limits: The authors suggested that every seasonal influenza vaccination recruits few new T cells.

The germline CDR1 and CDR2 sequences are MDHEN and SYDVKM. The CDR3 runs 12 residues. Trimming pared 6 bases from V and 4 bases from J, leaving 7 bases between. With regard to this clonotype: What it binds is unknown.

TCRdb re-called the RT-PCR reads with MiXCR, one entry per CDR3 protein. The data hold 500,000 to 550,000 distinct CDR3 sequences, with around 7.7% observed a single time. The receptor comes from a man between 50 and 69 years old who received an inactivated influenza vaccine. The chain recombines TRBV28 with TRBJ1-5; D is uncertain. This specimen was PBMCs from blood, taken roughly 24 months after vaccination. DNA for the CDR3: TGTGCCAGCAGGTACAAGAATCAGCCCCAGCATTTT. The encoded protein is CASRYKNQPQHF.